The subject of this entry is one TCR beta chain. The antigen is undetermined. Only in-frame clones appear in the TCRdb table, and some are missing; sequencing was by immunoSEQ multiplex PCR. The sample has roughly 500,000 clones; around 85% are singletons. The source of the sample is a study of shared clonotypes between healthy human individuals. Overall study findings and caveats: Blood alone was sampled, and tissue repertoires likely differ.

CDR3 length: 10 amino acids. Trimming stripped 6 bases from V and 4 bases from J, with 4 bases between. Looked up from germline, CDR1 is MDHEN and CDR2 is SYDVKM. V is TRBV28 and J is TRBJ2-7; D is ambiguous. The clonotype comes from a woman aged 40-49 years in good health. Some clones in this sample may be carry-over from other donors' samples. Source material: PBMCs. The CDR3 DNA reads as TGTGCCAGCAGCGGATACGAGCAGTACTTC. Protein sequence: CASSGYEQYF.